A single sample is the source of the 5 T cell receptor beta chains below, sequenced in a study of technical replicates of blood from a handful of donors. TCRdb keeps only in-frame clones here, not all; method: immunoSEQ multiplex PCR. The sample has about 81,000 clones, 81% seen once. The sample was PBMCs. Receptor source: a human donor in good health. Some clones in this sample may be carry-over from other donors' samples.

The chain is built from TRBV27 and TRBJ2-1; D gene unclear. V was pared by 2 bases and J by 0 bases, with 5 bases between. The CDR3 spans 14 residues. Germline-derived CDR1 and CDR2 are MNHEY and SMNVEV (reference sequence). As DNA, the CDR3 is TGTGCCAGCAGTTTACTGAGCTCCTACAATGAGCAGTTCTTC. It specifies CASSLLSSYNEQFF.

This sequence joins TRBV7-6 and TRBJ2-3; D remains unclear. From germline, CDR1 is SGHVS and CDR2 FNYEAQ. Trimming took off 5 bases at V and 0 bases at J, with 12 bases between the two ends. The length of the CDR3 is 15 residues. The CDR3 DNA reads TGTGCCAGCAGCCCAAGACAATACAGCACAGATACGCAGTATTTT. This sequence encodes CASSPRQYSTDTQYF.

The chain couples TRBV18 to TRBJ2-7; 9 bases align to TRBD1. The CDR3 extends over 17 amino acids. The trim removed 2 bases at V and 5 bases at J, leaving 13 bases unmatched. Germline values: CDR1 KGHSH, CDR2 LQKENI. Written as DNA, the CDR3 is TGTGCCAGCTCACCAAGAGCGGGACCGGGACAGGGTAACGAGCAGTACTTC. Translating it yields CASSPRAGPGQGNEQYF.

This clone was found a few times. The CDR3 nucleotides read TGCGCCAGCAGTGACCCCGCAGGAGCGGGAGGCTACAATGAGCAGTTCTTC. Encoded protein: CASSDPAGAGGYNEQFF. The chain combines TRBV10-1 with TRBJ2-1, with 9 positions matching TRBD2. The V gene end was trimmed by 3 bases and the J gene end by 3 bases; junction bases not matched to a gene: 9. The CDR3 is 17 amino acids. Germline CDR1 and CDR2: WNHNN and SYGVQD (reference sequence).

The chain is built from TRBV6-1 and TRBJ2-4; 7 bases agree with TRBD2. Germline V gene sequence: CDR1 MNHNS, CDR2 SASEGT. The CDR3 loop spans 18 amino acids. After removal of 0 bases from V and 2 bases from J, the junction contained 10 bases not matched to a gene. Here the CDR3 DNA reads TGTGCCAGCAGTGAAGCGAGCGGGGCATTCTCTTCCAAAAACATTCAGTACTTC. It yields the protein CASSEASGAFSSKNIQYF.